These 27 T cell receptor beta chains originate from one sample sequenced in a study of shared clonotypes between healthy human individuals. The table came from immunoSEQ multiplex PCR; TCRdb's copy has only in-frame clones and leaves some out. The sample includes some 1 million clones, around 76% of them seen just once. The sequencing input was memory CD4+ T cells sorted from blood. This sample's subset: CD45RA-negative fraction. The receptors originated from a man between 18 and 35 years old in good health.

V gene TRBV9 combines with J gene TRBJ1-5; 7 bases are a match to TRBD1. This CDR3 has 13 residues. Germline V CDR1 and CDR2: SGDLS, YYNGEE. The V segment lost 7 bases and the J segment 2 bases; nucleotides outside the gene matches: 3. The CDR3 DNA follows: TGTGCCAGCGGAGACAGGGGCAATCAGCCCCAGCATTTT. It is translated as CASGDRGNQPQHF.

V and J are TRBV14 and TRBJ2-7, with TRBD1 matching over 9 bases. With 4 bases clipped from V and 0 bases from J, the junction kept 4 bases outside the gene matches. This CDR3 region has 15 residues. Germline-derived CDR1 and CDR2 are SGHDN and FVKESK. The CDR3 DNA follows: TGTGCCAGCAGCCGACCGGGACAGGGCTCCTACGAGCAGTACTTC. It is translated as CASSRPGQGSYEQYF.

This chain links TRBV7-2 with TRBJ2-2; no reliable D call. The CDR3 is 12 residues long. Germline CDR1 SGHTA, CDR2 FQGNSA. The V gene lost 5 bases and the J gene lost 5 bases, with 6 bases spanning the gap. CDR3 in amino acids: CASSPGTGELFF. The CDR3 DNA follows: TGTGCCAGCAGCCCCGGGACCGGGGAGCTGTTTTTT.

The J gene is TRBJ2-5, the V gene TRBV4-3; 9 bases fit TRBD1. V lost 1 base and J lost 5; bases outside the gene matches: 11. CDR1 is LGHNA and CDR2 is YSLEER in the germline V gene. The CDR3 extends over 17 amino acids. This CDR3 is CASSQGWSDRGLETQYF. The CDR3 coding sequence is TGCGCCAGCAGCCAAGGTTGGAGCGACAGGGGGTTGGAGACCCAGTACTTC.

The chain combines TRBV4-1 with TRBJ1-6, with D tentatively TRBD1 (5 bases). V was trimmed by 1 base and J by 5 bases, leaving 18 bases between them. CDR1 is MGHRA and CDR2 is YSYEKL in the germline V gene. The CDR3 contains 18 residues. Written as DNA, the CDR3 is TGCGCCAGCAGCCAAGTCCCGACAGCGAACTTAAATAATTCACCCCTCCACTTT. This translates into CASSQVPTANLNNSPLHF.

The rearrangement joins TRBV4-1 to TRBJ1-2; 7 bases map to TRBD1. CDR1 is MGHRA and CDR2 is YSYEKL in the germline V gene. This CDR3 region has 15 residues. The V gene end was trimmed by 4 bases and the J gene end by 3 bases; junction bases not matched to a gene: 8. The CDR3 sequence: CASSPRVGTDYGYTF. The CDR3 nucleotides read TGCGCCAGCAGCCCGAGAGTGGGGACAGACTATGGCTACACCTTC.

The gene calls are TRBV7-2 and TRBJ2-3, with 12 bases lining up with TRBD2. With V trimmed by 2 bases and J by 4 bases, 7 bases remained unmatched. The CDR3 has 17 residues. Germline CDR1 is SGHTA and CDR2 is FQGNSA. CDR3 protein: CASSLRASGRVSDTQYF. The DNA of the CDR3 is TGTGCCAGCAGCTTAAGGGCTAGCGGGAGGGTCTCAGATACGCAGTATTTT.

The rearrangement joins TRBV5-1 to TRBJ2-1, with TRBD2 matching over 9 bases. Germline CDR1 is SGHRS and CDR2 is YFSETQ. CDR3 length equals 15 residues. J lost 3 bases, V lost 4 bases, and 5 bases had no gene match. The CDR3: CASSPGLAFYNEQFF. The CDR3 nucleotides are TGCGCCAGCAGCCCGGGACTAGCCTTCTACAATGAGCAGTTCTTC.

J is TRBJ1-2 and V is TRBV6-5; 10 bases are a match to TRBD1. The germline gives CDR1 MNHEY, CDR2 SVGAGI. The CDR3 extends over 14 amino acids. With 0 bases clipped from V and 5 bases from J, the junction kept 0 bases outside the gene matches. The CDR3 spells CASSYSDRGYGYTF. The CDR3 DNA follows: TGTGCCAGCAGTTACTCGGACAGGGGGTATGGCTACACCTTC.

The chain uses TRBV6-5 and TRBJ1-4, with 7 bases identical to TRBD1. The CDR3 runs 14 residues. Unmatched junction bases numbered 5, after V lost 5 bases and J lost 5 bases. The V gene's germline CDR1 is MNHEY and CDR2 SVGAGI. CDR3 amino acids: CASSRQGGNEKLFF. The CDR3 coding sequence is TGTGCCAGCAGTAGACAGGGCGGCAATGAAAAACTGTTTTTT.

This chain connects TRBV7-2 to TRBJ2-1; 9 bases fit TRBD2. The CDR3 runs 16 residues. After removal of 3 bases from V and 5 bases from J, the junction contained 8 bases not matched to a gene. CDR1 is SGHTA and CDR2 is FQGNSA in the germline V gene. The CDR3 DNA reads TGTGCCAGCAGCTTCCCGAGGACTAGCGTAAACAATGAGCAGTTCTTC. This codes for CASSFPRTSVNNEQFF. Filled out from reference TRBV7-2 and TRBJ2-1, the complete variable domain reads GAGVSQSPSNKVTEKGKDVELRCDPISGHTALYWYRQSLGQGLEFLIYFQGNSAPDKSGLPSDRFSAERTGGSVSTLTIQRTQQEDSAVYLCASSFPRTSVNNEQFFGPGTRLTVL.

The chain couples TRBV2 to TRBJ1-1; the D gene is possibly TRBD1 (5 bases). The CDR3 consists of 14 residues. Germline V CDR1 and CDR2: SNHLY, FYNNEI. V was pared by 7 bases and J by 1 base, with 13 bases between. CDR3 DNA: TGTGCCAGCAAGCTCGGGGGGACGAACACTGAAGCTTTCTTT. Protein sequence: CASKLGGTNTEAFF.

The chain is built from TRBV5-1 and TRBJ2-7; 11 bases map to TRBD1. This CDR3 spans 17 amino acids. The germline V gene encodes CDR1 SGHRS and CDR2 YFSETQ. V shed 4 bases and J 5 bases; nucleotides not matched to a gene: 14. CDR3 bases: TGCGCCAGCAGCCCGGGCGGTACCGGGACAGGGGGACACGAGCAGTACTTC. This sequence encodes CASSPGGTGTGGHEQYF. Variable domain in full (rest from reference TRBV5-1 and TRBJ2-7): KAGVTQTPRYLIKTRGQQVTLSCSPISGHRSVSWYQQTPGQGLQFLFEYFSETQRNKGNFPGRFSGRQFSNSRSEMNVSTLELGDSALYLCASSPGGTGTGGHEQYFGPGTRLTVT.

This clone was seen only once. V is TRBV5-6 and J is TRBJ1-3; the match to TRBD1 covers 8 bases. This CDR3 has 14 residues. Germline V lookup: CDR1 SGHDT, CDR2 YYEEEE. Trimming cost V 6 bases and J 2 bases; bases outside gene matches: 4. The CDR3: CASTRTGTGNTIYF. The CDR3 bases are TGTGCCAGCACCCGGACAGGGACTGGAAACACCATATATTTT.

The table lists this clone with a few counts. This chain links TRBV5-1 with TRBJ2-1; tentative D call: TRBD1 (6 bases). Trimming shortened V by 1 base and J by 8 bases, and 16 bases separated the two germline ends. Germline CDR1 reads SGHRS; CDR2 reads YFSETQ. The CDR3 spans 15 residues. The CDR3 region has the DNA TGCGCCAGCAGCTTGAGGTCAGGGGCCGCCGATGAGCAGTTCTTC. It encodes CASSLRSGAADEQFF.

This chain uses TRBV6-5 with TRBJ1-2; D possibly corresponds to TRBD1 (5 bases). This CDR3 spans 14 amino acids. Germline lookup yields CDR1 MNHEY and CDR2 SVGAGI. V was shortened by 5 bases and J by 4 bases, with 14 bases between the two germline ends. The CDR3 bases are TGTGCCAGCAGTAGACAGCCCCATCTCTATGGCTACACCTTC. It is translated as CASSRQPHLYGYTF.

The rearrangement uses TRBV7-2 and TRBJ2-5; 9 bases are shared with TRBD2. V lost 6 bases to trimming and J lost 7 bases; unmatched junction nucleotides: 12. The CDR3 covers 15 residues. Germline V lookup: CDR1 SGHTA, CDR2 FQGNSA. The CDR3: CASSFLSGGSGTQYF. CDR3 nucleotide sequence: TGTGCCAGCAGTTTCCTCAGCGGGGGGTCGGGGACCCAGTACTTC. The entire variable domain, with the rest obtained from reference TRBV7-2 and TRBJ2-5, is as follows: GAGVSQSPSNKVTEKGKDVELRCDPISGHTALYWYRQSLGQGLEFLIYFQGNSAPDKSGLPSDRFSAERTGGSVSTLTIQRTQQEDSAVYLCASSFLSGGSGTQYFGPGTRLLVL.

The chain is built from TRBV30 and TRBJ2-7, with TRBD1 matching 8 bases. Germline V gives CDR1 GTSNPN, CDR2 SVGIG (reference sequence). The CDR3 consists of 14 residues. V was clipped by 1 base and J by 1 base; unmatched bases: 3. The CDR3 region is CAWSDGTGSYEQYF. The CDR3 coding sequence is TGTGCCTGGAGTGACGGGACAGGATCCTACGAGCAGTACTTC. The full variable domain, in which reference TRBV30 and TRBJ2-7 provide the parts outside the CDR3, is SQTIHQWPATLVQPVGSPLSLECTVEGTSNPNLYWYRQAAGRGLQLLFYSVGIGQISSEVPQNLSASRPQDRQFILSSKKLLLSDSGFYLCAWSDGTGSYEQYFGPGTRLTVT.

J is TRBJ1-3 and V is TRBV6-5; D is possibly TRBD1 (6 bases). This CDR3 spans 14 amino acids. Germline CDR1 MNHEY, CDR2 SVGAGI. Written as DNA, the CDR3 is TGTGCAACTCAAACAGGGAGAACTGGAAACACCATATATTTT. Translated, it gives CATQTGRTGNTIYF.

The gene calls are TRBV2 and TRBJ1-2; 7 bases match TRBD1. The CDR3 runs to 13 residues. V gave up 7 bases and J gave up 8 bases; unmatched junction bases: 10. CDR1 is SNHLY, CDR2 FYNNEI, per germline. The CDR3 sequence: CASKRQGPEGYTF. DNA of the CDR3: TGTGCCAGCAAACGACAGGGCCCGGAGGGCTACACCTTC.

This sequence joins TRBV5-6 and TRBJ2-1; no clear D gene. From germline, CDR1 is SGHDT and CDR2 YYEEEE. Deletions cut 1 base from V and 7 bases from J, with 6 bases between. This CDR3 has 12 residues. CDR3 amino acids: CASSLHGNEQFF. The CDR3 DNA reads TGTGCCAGCAGCTTGCATGGAAATGAGCAGTTCTTC.

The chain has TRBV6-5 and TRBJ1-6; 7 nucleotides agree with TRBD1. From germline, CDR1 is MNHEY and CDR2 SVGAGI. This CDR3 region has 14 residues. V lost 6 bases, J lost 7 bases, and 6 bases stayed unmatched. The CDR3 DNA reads TGTGCCAGCAGGAGGGACAGTGCCAATTCACCCCTCCACTTT. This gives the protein CASRRDSANSPLHF.

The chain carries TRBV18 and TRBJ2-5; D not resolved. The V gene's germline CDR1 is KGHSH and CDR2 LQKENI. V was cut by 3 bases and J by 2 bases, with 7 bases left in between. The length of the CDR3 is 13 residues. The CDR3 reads CASSPERQETQYF. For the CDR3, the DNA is TGTGCCAGCTCACCCGAGAGACAAGAGACCCAGTACTTC.

CDR3 in amino acids: CASKAGLGATDTQYF. In DNA, the CDR3 is TGTGCCAGCAAAGCGGGACTAGGGGCCACAGATACGCAGTATTTT. The chain joins TRBV6-1 to TRBJ2-3, with 8 positions matching TRBD2. Germline trimming cut 7 bases from V and 2 bases from J; bases unmatched to any gene: 8. The CDR3 is made up of 15 amino acids. Germline V lookup: CDR1 MNHNS, CDR2 SASEGT.

In DNA, the CDR3 is TGTGCCAGCAGCCGACGACCCACTAGCACAGATACGCAGTATTTT. Translated, it gives CASSRRPTSTDTQYF. This chain connects TRBV7-9 to TRBJ2-3; no reliable D call. The germline CDR1 and CDR2 sequences are SEHNR and FQNEAQ (reference sequence). The CDR3 has 15 amino acids. Trimming stripped 5 bases from V and 0 bases from J, with 12 bases between.

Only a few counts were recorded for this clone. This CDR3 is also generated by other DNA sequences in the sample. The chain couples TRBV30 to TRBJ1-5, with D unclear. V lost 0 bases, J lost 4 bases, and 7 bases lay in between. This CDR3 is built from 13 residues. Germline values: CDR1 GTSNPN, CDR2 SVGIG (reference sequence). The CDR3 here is CAWSVSRNQPQHF. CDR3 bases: TGTGCCTGGAGTGTGAGTAGAAATCAGCCCCAGCATTTT.

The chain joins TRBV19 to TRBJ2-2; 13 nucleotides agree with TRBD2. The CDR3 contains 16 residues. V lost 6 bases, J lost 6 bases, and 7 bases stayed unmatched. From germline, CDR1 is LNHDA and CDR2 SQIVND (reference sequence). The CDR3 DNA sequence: TGTGCCAGTAGAAGGACTAGCGGGAGTGCCGCCGGGGAGCTGTTTTTT. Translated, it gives CASRRTSGSAAGELFF. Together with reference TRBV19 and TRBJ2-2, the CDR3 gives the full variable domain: DGGITQSPKYLFRKEGQNVTLSCEQNLNHDAMYWYRQDPGQGLRLIYYSQIVNDFQKGDIAEGYSVSREKKESFPLTVTSAQKNPTAFYLCASRRTSGSAAGELFFGEGSRLTVL.